The rows below give T cell receptor beta chains drawn from one sample of a study of blood T cell repertoires in COVID-19. TCRdb's copy holds only in-frame clones and misses some; the assay was immunoSEQ multiplex PCR. Among around 15,000 clones listed, about 90% were seen once. The sequencing input was peripheral blood. These receptors came from a man between 60 and 70 years old with active COVID-19. Both conserved end residues are part of each CDR3. The D gene is left open where the match is weak. Size is stated for part of the rows, as once, few or many counts, or as a class when the clone is expanded.

CDR3nt | CDR3aa | d_gene | j_gene | abundance | v_gene
TGTGCCAGCAGCCTGGGGGGGACGGCAAAAAACATTCAGTACTTC | CASSLGGTAKNIQYF | TRBD2 | TRBJ2-4 | NA | TRBV14
TGTGCCAGCAGAACAGGAAGGTCCGCCTACAATGAGCAGTTCTTC | CASRTGRSAYNEQFF | NA | TRBJ2-1 | NA | TRBV6-5
TGTGCCAGCAGATTGGACAGCAACTATGGCTACACCTTC | CASRLDSNYGYTF | NA | TRBJ1-2 | NA | TRBV6-5
TGTGCCAGCAGCCATGCGGGGACTAGCGTTTTT | CASSHAGTSVF | TRBD2 | TRBJ2-3 | once | TRBV11-2
TGTGCCAGCAGTAAACAGGGGGCGCGGCAGCCCCAGCATTTT | CASSKQGARQPQHF | TRBD1 | TRBJ1-5 | NA | TRBV2
TGCGCCAGCAGCCTACAGGTGGTGTCGGCGGGGGATGAGACCCAGTACTTC | CASSLQVVSAGDETQYF | TRBD2 | TRBJ2-5 | NA | TRBV4-1
TGTGCCAGCTCACCAACACAGAACTATGGCTACACCTTC | CASSPTQNYGYTF | NA | TRBJ1-2 | NA | TRBV18
TGTGCCAGCAGCTTAGGGGCAGGTCTTAGCTCCTACGAGCAGTACTTC | CASSLGAGLSSYEQYF | NA | TRBJ2-7 | NA | TRBV7-8
TGTGCCAGCAGTGACCCGGAAATAAACGACAGGGGTGAGACCCAGTACTTC | CASSDPEINDRGETQYF | TRBD1 | TRBJ2-5 | NA | TRBV25-1
TGTGCCAGCAGTTTGCGGGGGGGTTCCGAGACCCAGTACTTC | CASSLRGGSETQYF | TRBD2 | TRBJ2-5 | NA | TRBV28
TGTGCCACCGGCCTAGGGAGACAGGTTACCTACGAGCAGTACTTC | CATGLGRQVTYEQYF | NA | TRBJ2-7 | NA | TRBV7-9
TGTGCCATTAAAGGGGGCAGGGCGGCTGTCGGGGAGCTGTTTTTT | CAIKGGRAAVGELFF | TRBD1 | TRBJ2-2 | few | TRBV6-5
TGTGCCAGCAGTTTATTACAATCTAATTCACCCCTCCACTTT | CASSLLQSNSPLHF | NA | TRBJ1-6 | NA | TRBV28
TGTGCCAGCCTCCGGGAGGGGAACACCGGGGAGCTGTTTTTT | CASLREGNTGELFF | TRBD2 | TRBJ2-2 | NA | TRBV25-1
TGTGCCAGCAGCGAGCCCGGGACAGGGAAAGAGACCCAGTACTTC | CASSEPGTGKETQYF | TRBD1 | TRBJ2-5 | NA | TRBV9
TGTGCCAGCAGCGCTTATAGCGGGGGGGCCGGGGAGCTGTTTTTT | CASSAYSGGAGELFF | TRBD2 | TRBJ2-2 | NA | TRBV9
TGCGCCAGCAGCCAGTGGGGACTGGATAATTCACCCCTCCACTTT | CASSQWGLDNSPLHF | NA | TRBJ1-6 | NA | TRBV4-1
TGTGCCAGCAGGCCCGACAGGGATTCACCCCTCCACTTT | CASRPDRDSPLHF | TRBD1 | TRBJ1-6 | NA | TRBV2
TGTGCCAGCAGGGAATTTCGGGGGGCTGGAGCTTTCTTT | CASREFRGAGAFF | NA | TRBJ1-1 | NA | TRBV3-1/TRBV3-2
TGTGCCAGCAGTTCGGGGGGGGGCCAGGAGACCCAGTACTTC | CASSSGGGQETQYF | TRBD2 | TRBJ2-5 | once | TRBV6-5
TGTGCCAGCAGCCAAGCTGGGGCAGGGGGCTATGGCTACACCTTC | CASSQAGAGGYGYTF | TRBD1 | TRBJ1-2 | NA | TRBV3-1/TRBV3-2
TGCGCCAGCAGCTTGGGACAGGGAGGCGGAAACACCATATATTTT | CASSLGQGGGNTIYF | TRBD1 | TRBJ1-3 | NA | TRBV5-1
TGCGCCAGCAGTTCAGGAGGGGGGGATCAAACCCTCCACTTT | CASSSGGGDQTLHF | NA | TRBJ1-6 | NA | TRBV5-1
TGTGCCAGTAGCGACGGGGGGTTCGCCGGGGAGCTGTTTTTT | CASSDGGFAGELFF | TRBD2 | TRBJ2-2 | NA | TRBV19
TGTGCCAGCAGTGACCGCGCCGGGGAGCTGTTTTTT | CASSDRAGELFF | NA | TRBJ2-2 | once | TRBV2
TGTGCCAGCAGTTACGTCCTTGGAGGCGCTGAAGCTTTCTTT | CASSYVLGGAEAFF | NA | TRBJ1-1 | NA | TRBV6-5
TGTGCCAGCAGCGTAGCTACGGGGGACCGAAAACCGGAGGAGGATACGCAGTATTTT | CASSVATGDRKPEEDTQYF | NA | TRBJ2-3 | NA | TRBV9
TGTGCCAGCAGCCACCGGGTTGTGGAGACCCAGTACTTC | CASSHRVVETQYF | NA | TRBJ2-5 | NA | TRBV14
TGTGCCAGCAGTTTTGGGGGGGCAAGTCTGTATTTT | CASSFGGASLYF | NA | TRBJ2-3 | NA | TRBV5-6
TGTGCCAGCAGCACCCGACAGGGGTGGCAAGAGACCCAGTACTTC | CASSTRQGWQETQYF | TRBD1 | TRBJ2-5 | once | TRBV7-9
TGCGCCACCGAGGACAGCGGATACTCCTACAATGAGCAGTTCTTC | CATEDSGYSYNEQFF | NA | TRBJ2-1 | large | TRBV10-2
TGTGCCACCAGCAGAGAAAGGGTCGCGGGCGCTGAAGCTTTCTTT | CATSRERVAGAEAFF | NA | TRBJ1-1 | NA | TRBV15